Described below is a single T cell receptor (beta chain) sequence and its context. Its antigen is undetermined. One end of the junction varies from germline; a read error may be responsible. Per the authors' pipeline: The study built a papillary thyroid cancer distant-metastasis classifier from CDR3 differences across clinicopathological groups. With MiXCR, TCRdb called clones anew from the PCR reads. TCRdb assigned the V and J calls; the authors' analysis was not used. The sample has 30,000 to 40,000 clones, roughly 19% seen once. This entry comes from a study of metastatic and nonmetastatic thyroid tumors. The wider study: Both malignant and benign thyroid patients supplied peripheral blood and tumor or nodule tissue samples, across which the repertoires of these patients were then compared. General observations from the study: Across blood and tumor, TCR beta diversity in malignant thyroid tumors was reportedly significantly higher than in benign nodules.

This CDR3 has 17 residues. Nobody among the patients had been given any treatment before thyroid surgery. The material sequenced was blood. This TCR came from a female donor with papillary thyroid cancer or a benign thyroid nodule (not recorded which). Some clones in this sample may be carry-over from other donors' samples. The chain couples TRBV12-3 or TRBV12-4 to TRBJ2-3; 12 bases map to TRBD2. This chain's CDR3 is CARSATTSGGIRDTQYF. Written as DNA, the CDR3 is TGTGCCCGCAGTGCGACGACTAGCGGGGGAATCAGAGATACGCAGTATTTT.